Each of the 19 T cell receptor beta chains below was sequenced from the same sample in a study. TCRdb re-analysed the RT-PCR reads in MiXCR, keeping a single row per CDR3 protein. The table includes about 700,000 distinct CDR3 sequences, 11% to 15% detected once. Sequences were obtained from memory CD4+ T cells from blood. These receptors were obtained from a female donor in good health, serving as a healthy control.

V usage is TRBV28 and J usage is TRBJ2-5; 8 bases fit TRBD1. V lost 10 bases to trimming and J lost 1 base; unmatched junction nucleotides: 8. CDR1 is MDHEN, CDR2 SYDVKM, per germline. This CDR3 is 14 amino acids long. The chain's CDR3 is CAISDRASQETQYF. Written as DNA, the CDR3 is TGTGCCATCTCGGACAGGGCTTCCCAAGAGACCCAGTACTTC.

This clonotype was counted only a few times. The chain recombines TRBV4-3 with TRBJ1-6; TRBD1 matches 7 bases. V gave up 0 bases and J gave up 5 bases; unmatched junction bases: 4. Germline V gives CDR1 LGHNA, CDR2 YSLEER. CDR3 length: 16 residues. DNA for the CDR3: TGCGCCAGCAGCCAAGATAGCACAGGGGATAATTCACCCCTCCACTTT. Translation: CASSQDSTGDNSPLHF.

This clonotype was counted between two and nine times. The J gene is TRBJ1-2, the V gene TRBV2; the D gene is possibly TRBD1 (6 bases). V lost 4 bases, J lost 4 bases, and 16 bases lay in between. CDR1 is SNHLY and CDR2 is FYNNEI in the germline V gene. The CDR3 length is 15 residues. The CDR3 region is CASSAGARGSYGYTF. As DNA, the CDR3 is TGTGCCAGCAGTGCAGGGGCTCGGGGTAGCTATGGCTACACCTTC.

The chain combines TRBV7-8 with TRBJ1-1, with TRBD1 identical over 9 bases. V lost 5 bases, J lost 0 bases, and 10 bases stayed unmatched. CDR1 is SGHVS and CDR2 is FQNEAQ in the germline V gene. The CDR3 has 17 residues. The CDR3 reads CASSPRGQGGMNTEAFF. The CDR3, as DNA: TGTGCCAGCAGCCCGAGGGGACAGGGAGGAATGAACACTGAAGCTTTCTTT.

This clonotype has more than one count but fewer than ten. The chain combines TRBV24-1 with TRBJ2-1; 12 bases are a match to TRBD2. V gave up 3 bases and J gave up 9 bases; unmatched junction bases: 8. Germline CDR1 is KGHDR and CDR2 is SFDVKD. This CDR3 has 16 residues. Here the CDR3 DNA reads TGTGCCACCAGTGATCCCCTAACTAGCGGGGGGCTTGAGCAGTTCTTC. Its translation is CATSDPLTSGGLEQFF.

In this sample, this clonotype turned up a few times. The chain employs TRBV6-2 or TRBV6-3 and TRBJ1-2; D uncertain. This CDR3 is 11 amino acids long. In germline, CDR1 is MNHEY, CDR2 SVGEGT. The V end was cut by 6 bases, the J end by 7 bases, with 9 bases between. CDR3 amino acids: CASSQVRGYTF. CDR3 coding DNA: TGTGCCAGCAGCCAGGTCCGTGGCTACACCTTC.

This chain connects TRBV6-5 to TRBJ2-1; 10 positions match TRBD2. The CDR3 is 16 amino acids. CDR1 and CDR2 (germline): MNHEY, SVGAGI. J was trimmed by 12 bases and V by 8 bases; bases with no gene match: 19. The CDR3 protein is CASSERGGRGVRVQFF. The CDR3 DNA reads TGTGCCAGCTCCGAGCGGGGGGGCAGGGGGGTCCGGGTGCAGTTCTTC.

This clonotype appeared a single time. This chain connects TRBV7-2 to TRBJ1-3; D may be TRBD1 (6 bases). Trimming removed 0 bases at V and 8 bases at J, with 20 bases between. The CDR3 covers 17 residues. CDR1 and CDR2 from the germline V gene are SGHTA and FQGNSA. This CDR3 is CASSLAHGTLGQYTIYF. CDR3 sequence (DNA): TGTGCCAGCAGCTTAGCTCACGGGACACTTGGGCAATACACCATATATTTT.

The chain combines TRBV20-1 with TRBJ1-5; TRBD1 is a possible D gene (5 bases). The germline gives CDR1 DFQATT, CDR2 SNEGSKA (reference sequence). The CDR3 has 17 residues. Trimming cost V 5 bases and J 11 bases, with 31 bases left between them. CDR3 DNA: TGCAGTGCTTCTACGGGCCTTTCTGGGGCGGGATCTGAGTCCCAGCATTTT. The encoded protein is CSASTGLSGAGSESQHF.

In its sample, this clonotype was seen many times. The chain uses TRBV9 and TRBJ2-2; 8 bases are a match to TRBD1. Per germline, CDR1 SGDLS and CDR2 YYNGEE. This CDR3 is built from 14 residues. The J segment lost 6 bases and the V segment lost 4 bases, leaving 5 bases of the junction unmatched. Here the CDR3 reads CASSRRQGSGELFF. CDR3 nucleotide sequence: TGTGCCAGCAGCCGAAGACAGGGGTCCGGGGAGCTGTTTTTT. The entire variable domain, with the rest obtained from reference TRBV9 and TRBJ2-2, is as follows: DSGVTQTPKHLITATGQRVTLRCSPRSGDLSVYWYQQSLDQGLQFLIQYYNGEERAKGNILERFSAQQFPDLHSELNLSSLELGDSALYFCASSRRQGSGELFFGEGSRLTVL.

This clonotype was counted ten times or more. V is TRBV6-4 and J is TRBJ2-1; 7 bases fit TRBD2. Losses at the gene ends were 5 bases for V and 1 base for J; bases not matched to a gene: 8. The CDR3 spans 16 residues. Germline CDR1 reads MRHNA; CDR2 reads SNTAGT. CDR3 residues: CASSPEGGSSYNEQFF. CDR3 in DNA: TGTGCCAGCAGTCCCGAGGGCGGGAGTTCCTACAATGAGCAGTTCTTC.

A note on this clonotype: This clone may be a read error of a much larger clone one base away. The chain joins TRBV20-1 to TRBJ2-2; unclear D gene. This CDR3 spans 14 amino acids. Trimming took off 7 bases at V and 7 bases at J, with 19 bases between the two ends. CDR1 and CDR2 (germline): DFQATT, SNEGSKA (reference sequence). CDR3 nucleotides: TGCAGTGTGGACGCACAGATGGTGGGCGGGGAGCTGTTTTTT. Encoded protein: CSVDAQMVGGELFF.

The rearrangement links TRBV7-9 to TRBJ1-3; the D gene is possibly TRBD1 (5 bases). The V and J ends lost 8 bases and 0 bases respectively, with 11 bases between them. CDR1 and CDR2 from the germline V gene are SEHNR and FQNEAQ (reference sequence). The CDR3 length is 14 residues. The CDR3 DNA sequence: TGTGCCAGCCGACAGCAAAACTCTGGAAACACCATATATTTT. Its protein is CASRQQNSGNTIYF.

The V and J genes are TRBV5-1 and TRBJ1-1; D gene ambiguous. Trimming took off 6 bases at V and 4 bases at J, with 16 bases between the two ends. Germline assignment: CDR1 SGHRS and CDR2 YFSETQ. The CDR3 has 14 amino acids. The CDR3 DNA reads as TGCGCCAGCACCCCTTCGGCGCGGGGCACTGAAGCTTTCTTT. Encoded protein: CASTPSARGTEAFF.

This clonotype was counted a few times. This chain connects TRBV7-2 to TRBJ1-5, with a weak D call TRBD1 (6 bases). Germline CDR1 reads SGHTA; CDR2 reads FQGNSA. The CDR3 is made up of 16 amino acids. Deletions cut 5 bases from V and 0 bases from J, with 14 bases between. The CDR3 DNA follows: TGTGCCAGCAGCCCCGGGGGCGGGATTAGCAATCAGCCCCAGCATTTT. Encoded protein: CASSPGGGISNQPQHF.

J is TRBJ2-1 and V is TRBV25-1; tentatively, D is TRBD1 (5 bases). Germline lookup yields CDR1 MGHDK and CDR2 SYGVNS. CDR3 length equals 16 residues. Trimming shortened V by 3 bases and J by 6 bases, and 18 bases separated the two germline ends. The CDR3 sequence: CASSELTVSFTNEQFF. For the CDR3, the DNA is TGTGCCAGCAGTGAGCTGACAGTCTCTTTTACCAATGAGCAGTTCTTC.

CDR3 amino acids: CASSFSRETEQYF. The CDR3 DNA is TGTGCCAGCAGCTTCTCGCGGGAAACCGAGCAGTACTTC. The V and J genes are TRBV7-2 and TRBJ2-7, with D possibly TRBD2 on 6 matching bases. This CDR3 is built from 13 residues. V lost 3 bases to trimming and J lost 6 bases, with 12 bases between them. Germline V lookup: CDR1 SGHTA, CDR2 FQGNSA.

This clonotype has a handful of counts. J is TRBJ2-1 and V is TRBV20-1; 14 bases map to TRBD2. The CDR3 totals 14 residues. CDR1 and CDR2 (germline): DFQATT, SNEGSKA (reference sequence). Unmatched junction bases numbered 11, after V lost 5 bases and J lost 14 bases. The CDR3 loop reads CSASGTSGSRGEFF. Here the CDR3 DNA reads TGCAGTGCTTCCGGGACTAGCGGGAGCAGGGGGGAGTTCTTC.

The rearrangement uses TRBV10-3 and TRBJ1-1, with D hard to call. The CDR3 has 14 residues. Trimming removed 7 bases at V and 5 bases at J, with 17 bases between. Germline lookup yields CDR1 ENHRY and CDR2 SYGVKD. In DNA form, the CDR3 reads TGTGCCATCACCGATGCCGGGGATCGAACTGAAGCTTTCTTT. Protein sequence: CAITDAGDRTEAFF.